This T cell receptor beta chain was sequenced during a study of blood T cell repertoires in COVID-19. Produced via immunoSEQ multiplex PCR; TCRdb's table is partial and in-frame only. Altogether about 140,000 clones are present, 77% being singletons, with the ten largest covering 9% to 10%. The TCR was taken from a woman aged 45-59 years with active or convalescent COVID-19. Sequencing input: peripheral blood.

The CDR3 region is CSISSGIIFGELFF. For the CDR3, the DNA is TGCAGCATCTCTAGCGGGATTATCTTCGGGGAGCTGTTTTTT. J is TRBJ2-2 and V is TRBV29-1, with 9 bases aligning to TRBD2. The CDR3 consists of 14 residues. In germline, CDR1 is SQVTM, CDR2 ANQGSEA. Trimming removed 8 bases from V and 7 bases from J; junction bases left unmatched: 11.